This T cell receptor beta chain originates from a study of blood T cell repertoires in COVID-19. CDR3 length: 15 residues. CDR1 is KGHDR and CDR2 is SFDVKD in the germline V gene. V shed 5 bases and J shed 2 bases, with 13 bases lying between them. Libraries were prepared by immunoSEQ multiplex PCR; TCRdb keeps only in-frame clonotypes and omits some of them. The sample holds fewer than 250,000 clones; around nine tenths are singletons and the top ten take 2.5% to 3.5%. Input material: peripheral blood. The chain is built from TRBV24-1 and TRBJ2-3, with D possibly matching TRBD1 (6 bases). This clonotype originated in a woman aged 60 to 75 with acute or convalescent COVID-19. CDR3 loop: CATSVQTGLTDTQYF. The DNA of the CDR3 is TGTGCCACCAGTGTTCAGACAGGCCTCACAGATACGCAGTATTTT.